These 10 T cell receptor beta chains were all obtained from the same sample, sequenced in a study of cytomegalovirus exposure and HLA in healthy donors. The primer mix had 60 Vbeta and 13 Jbeta primers. Method: immunoSEQ multiplex PCR; TCRdb's copy keeps in-frame clones and lacks some. The sample consists of more than 110,000 clones, around 72% of them appearing once. The sequenced sample was PBMCs. All receptors come from a middle-aged woman in good health and CMV-seronegative.

This clone appeared once. The chain has TRBV7-2 and TRBJ2-5, with D tentatively TRBD2 (5 bases). Germline-derived CDR1 and CDR2 are SGHTA and FQGNSA. Trimming took 1 base from V and 1 from J, leaving 10 bases between them. CDR3 length equals 15 residues. CDR3 DNA: TGTGCCAGCAGCTTAGTCGTAGCGTCCCAAGAGACCCAGTACTTC. This encodes CASSLVVASQETQYF.

The genes are TRBV2 and TRBJ1-2, with 9 bases fitting TRBD1. The CDR3 loop spans 14 amino acids. In germline, CDR1 is SNHLY, CDR2 FYNNEI. J gave up 7 bases and V 6 bases, and 9 bases lay outside the gene matches. CDR3 sequence (DNA): TGTGCCAGCAGCGTCGGACAGGGGAATGGTGGCTACACCTTC. This encodes CASSVGQGNGGYTF.

This clone was recorded a few times. V and J are TRBV7-8 and TRBJ2-5, with 8 bases fitting TRBD1. Trimming at V came to 10 bases and at J to 4 bases, leaving 11 bases not matched to a gene. CDR3 length: 14 amino acids. Per the germline V gene, CDR1 is SGHVS and CDR2 is FQNEAQ. The CDR3 DNA reads TGTGCCATTGACCAGGGGGCGCGGGCAGAGACCCAGTACTTC. Amino acid sequence: CAIDQGARAETQYF. Supplemented by reference TRBV7-8 and TRBJ2-5, the full variable domain reads GAGVSQSPRYKVAKRGQDVALRCDPISGHVSLFWYQQALGQGPEFLTYFQNEAQLDKSGLPSDRFFAERPEGSVSTLKIQRTQQEDSAVYLCAIDQGARAETQYFGPGTRLLVL.

J is TRBJ1-5 and V is TRBV19; TRBD1 is a possible D gene (6 bases). Trimming left V 3 bases short and J 5 bases short, with 11 bases between. The CDR3 covers 14 residues. Germline CDR1 LNHDA, CDR2 SQIVND (reference sequence). For the CDR3, the DNA is TGTGCCAGTAGTATCGGACAGCCTTATCAGCCCCAGCATTTT. This encodes CASSIGQPYQPQHF. The variable domain in full, completed from reference TRBV19 and TRBJ1-5, reads DGGITQSPKYLFRKEGQNVTLSCEQNLNHDAMYWYRQDPGQGLRLIYYSQIVNDFQKGDIAEGYSVSREKKESFPLTVTSAQKNPTAFYLCASSIGQPYQPQHFGDGTRLSIL.

This chain connects TRBV27 to TRBJ2-5; perhaps TRBD2 as D (6 bases). Germline V gene lookup returns CDR1 MNHEY and CDR2 SMNVEV (reference sequence). Trimming pared 6 bases from V and 7 bases from J, leaving 24 bases between. This CDR3 contains 16 residues. CDR3 bases: TGTGCCAGCAGCCCTGGGGGGACCGTATCATTGGGGACCCAGTACTTC. This gives the protein CASSPGGTVSLGTQYF.

This clone appeared a few times. The chain joins TRBV4-3 to TRBJ1-6; TRBD1 matches 8 bases. CDR1 is LGHNA, CDR2 YSLEER, per germline. V gave up 0 bases and J gave up 10 bases; unmatched junction bases: 8. This CDR3 is 16 amino acids long. The CDR3 loop is CASSQERTGGLSPLHF. For the CDR3, the DNA is TGCGCCAGCAGCCAAGAACGAACAGGGGGTTTGTCACCCCTCCACTTT.

The chain carries TRBV4-1 and TRBJ1-2; D might be TRBD1 (5 bases). CDR3 size: 15 residues. Germline CDR1 MGHRA, CDR2 YSYEKL. V shed 1 base and J shed 2 bases, with 11 bases lying between them. The CDR3 loop reads CASSQGRGKNYGYTF. The CDR3 DNA reads TGCGCCAGCAGCCAAGGGCGGGGCAAGAACTATGGCTACACCTTC.

The rearrangement links TRBV15 to TRBJ2-5, with D tentatively TRBD2 (6 bases). The germline V and J ends were trimmed by 0 bases and 4 bases, with 9 bases remaining between them. The CDR3 sequence is 14 residues long. Germline V gives CDR1 LNHNV, CDR2 YYDKDF (reference sequence). The CDR3 spells CATSRDGGRETQYF. For the CDR3, the DNA is TGTGCCACCAGCAGAGATGGAGGGAGAGAGACCCAGTACTTC. Filled out from reference TRBV15 and TRBJ2-5, the complete variable domain reads DAMVIQNPRYQVTQFGKPVTLSCSQTLNHNVMYWYQQKSSQAPKLLFHYYDKDFNNEADTPDNFQSRRPNTSFCFLDIRSPGLGDTAMYLCATSRDGGRETQYFGPGTRLLVL.

The chain joins TRBV5-5 to TRBJ2-7, with 7 nucleotides matching TRBD1. The length of the CDR3 is 17 residues. The germline CDR1 and CDR2 sequences are SGHKS and YYEKEE (reference sequence). V shed 0 bases, J shed 4 bases, and the junction held 13 bases outside the gene matches. This CDR3 is CASSLGYSTGFNYEQYV. CDR3 sequence (DNA): TGTGCCAGCAGCTTGGGATATTCGACAGGGTTTAATTACGAGCAGTACGTC.

The chain recombines TRBV2 with TRBJ2-5; D uncertain. In germline, CDR1 is SNHLY, CDR2 FYNNEI. The CDR3 totals 13 residues. The ends were cut back, 4 bases at V and 5 bases at J, with 11 bases in the middle. CDR3 DNA sequence: TGTGCCAGCAGTGTTAGAGGAGAGGAGACCCAGTACTTC. This encodes CASSVRGEETQYF.